This T cell receptor beta chain is from a study of blood T cell repertoires in COVID-19. Study at large: Samples of COVID-19 (acute and convalescent) were obtained from the United States, Italy and Spain. Sources were T cells, B-cell-depleted T cells, or PBMCs; the material itself was cDNA or gDNA.

Study processing details: Amplification of reference gene primers provided the estimated nucleated cell counts. The method was immunoSEQ multiplex PCR; TCRdb's version includes in-frame clones alone and lacks a portion of them. V and J calls and clone size are those listed in that table; D and trimming were worked out from the DNA. The table lists around 94,000 clones, 85% of them singletons. This clone showed up just once. The sample comprised peripheral blood. This receptor was identified in a middle-aged man with acute or convalescent COVID-19.

The CDR3 sequence is CASSYYTGELFF. The CDR3 nucleotides read TGTGCCAGCAGCTACTACACCGGGGAGCTGTTTTTT. The V call is TRBV7-9, the J call TRBJ2-2; D not resolved. Between the trimmed V and J ends, which lost 4 bases and 3 bases, there was a span of 3 bases. This CDR3 comprises 12 residues. In germline, CDR1 is SEHNR, CDR2 FQNEAQ (reference sequence).